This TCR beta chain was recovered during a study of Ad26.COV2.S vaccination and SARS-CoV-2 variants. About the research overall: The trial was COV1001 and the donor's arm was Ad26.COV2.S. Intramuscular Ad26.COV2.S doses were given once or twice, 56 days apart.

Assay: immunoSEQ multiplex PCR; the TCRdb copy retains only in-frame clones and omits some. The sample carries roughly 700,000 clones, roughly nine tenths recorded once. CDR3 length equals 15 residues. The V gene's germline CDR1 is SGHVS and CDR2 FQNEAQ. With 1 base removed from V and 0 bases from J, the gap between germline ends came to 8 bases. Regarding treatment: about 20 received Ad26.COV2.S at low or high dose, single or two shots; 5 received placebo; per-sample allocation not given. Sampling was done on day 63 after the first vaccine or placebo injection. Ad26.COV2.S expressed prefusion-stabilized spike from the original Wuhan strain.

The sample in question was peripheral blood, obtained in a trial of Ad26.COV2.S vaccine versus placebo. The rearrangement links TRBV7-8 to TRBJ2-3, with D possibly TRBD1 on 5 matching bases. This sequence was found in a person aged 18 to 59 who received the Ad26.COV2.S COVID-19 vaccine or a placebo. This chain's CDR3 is CASSLGTTSTDTQYF. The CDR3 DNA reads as TGTGCCAGCAGCTTAGGGACAACTAGCACAGATACGCAGTATTTT.